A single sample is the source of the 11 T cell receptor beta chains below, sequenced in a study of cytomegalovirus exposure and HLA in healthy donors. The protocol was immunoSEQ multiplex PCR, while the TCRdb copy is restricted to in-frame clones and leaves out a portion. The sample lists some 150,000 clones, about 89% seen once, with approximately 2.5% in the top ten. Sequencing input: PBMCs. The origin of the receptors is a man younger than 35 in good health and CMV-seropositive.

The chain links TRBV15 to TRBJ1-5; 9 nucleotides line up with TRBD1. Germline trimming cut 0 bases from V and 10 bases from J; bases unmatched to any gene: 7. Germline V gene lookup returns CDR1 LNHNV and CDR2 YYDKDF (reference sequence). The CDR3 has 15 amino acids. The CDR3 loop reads CATSRDRGQGLPQHF. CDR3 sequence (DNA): TGTGCCACCAGCAGAGATCGGGGACAGGGCCTTCCCCAGCATTTT.

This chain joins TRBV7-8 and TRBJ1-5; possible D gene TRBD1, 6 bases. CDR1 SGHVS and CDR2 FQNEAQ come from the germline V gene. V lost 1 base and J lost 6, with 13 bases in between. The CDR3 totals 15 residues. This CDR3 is CASSLGRGAGQPQHF. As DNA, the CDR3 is TGTGCCAGCAGCTTAGGCCGGGGGGCGGGTCAGCCCCAGCATTTT. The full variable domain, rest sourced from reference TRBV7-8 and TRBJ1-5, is GAGVSQSPRYKVAKRGQDVALRCDPISGHVSLFWYQQALGQGPEFLTYFQNEAQLDKSGLPSDRFFAERPEGSVSTLKIQRTQQEDSAVYLCASSLGRGAGQPQHFGDGTRLSIL.

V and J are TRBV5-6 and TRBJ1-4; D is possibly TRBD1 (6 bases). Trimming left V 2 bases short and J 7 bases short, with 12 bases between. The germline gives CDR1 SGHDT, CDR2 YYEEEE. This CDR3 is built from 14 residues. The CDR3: CASSFGLGAEKLFF. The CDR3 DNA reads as TGTGCCAGCAGCTTTGGACTGGGGGCTGAAAAACTGTTTTTT. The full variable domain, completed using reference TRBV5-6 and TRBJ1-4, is DAGVTQSPTHLIKTRGQQVTLRCSPKSGHDTVSWYQQALGQGPQFIFQYYEEEERQRGNFPDRFSGHQFPNYSSELNVNALLLGDSALYLCASSFGLGAEKLFFGSGTQLSVL.

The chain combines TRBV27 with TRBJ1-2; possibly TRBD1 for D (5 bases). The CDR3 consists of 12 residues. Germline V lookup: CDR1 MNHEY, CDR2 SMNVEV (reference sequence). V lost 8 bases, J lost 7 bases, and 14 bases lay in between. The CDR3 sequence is CASGQGSGGYTF. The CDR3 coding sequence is TGTGCCAGCGGACAAGGCTCCGGTGGCTACACCTTC.

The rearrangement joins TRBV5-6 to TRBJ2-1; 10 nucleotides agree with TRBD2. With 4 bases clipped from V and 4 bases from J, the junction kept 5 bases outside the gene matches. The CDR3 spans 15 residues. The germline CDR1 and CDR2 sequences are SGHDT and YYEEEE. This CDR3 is CASSLSGRRYNEQFF. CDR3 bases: TGTGCCAGCAGCCTTAGCGGGAGGCGGTACAATGAGCAGTTCTTC.

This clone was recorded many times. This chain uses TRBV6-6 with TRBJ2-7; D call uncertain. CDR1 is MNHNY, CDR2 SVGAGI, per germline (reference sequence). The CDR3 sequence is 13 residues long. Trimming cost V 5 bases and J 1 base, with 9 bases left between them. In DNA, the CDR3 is TGTGCCAGCAGTCCAGAATTTTCCTACGAGCAGTACTTC. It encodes CASSPEFSYEQYF.

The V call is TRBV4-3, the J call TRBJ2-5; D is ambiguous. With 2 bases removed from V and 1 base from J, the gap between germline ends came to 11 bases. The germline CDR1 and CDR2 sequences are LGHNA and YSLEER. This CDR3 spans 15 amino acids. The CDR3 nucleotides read TGCGCCAGCAGCCAACAGCGCCGATTCCAAGAGACCCAGTACTTC. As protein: CASSQQRRFQETQYF.

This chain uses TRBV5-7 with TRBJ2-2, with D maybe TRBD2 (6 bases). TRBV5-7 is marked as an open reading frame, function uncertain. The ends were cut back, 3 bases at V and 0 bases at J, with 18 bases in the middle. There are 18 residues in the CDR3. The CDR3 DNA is TGTGCCAGCAGCTCTGGGACTGACGATACCTCGAACACCGGGGAGCTGTTTTTT. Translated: CASSSGTDDTSNTGELFF.

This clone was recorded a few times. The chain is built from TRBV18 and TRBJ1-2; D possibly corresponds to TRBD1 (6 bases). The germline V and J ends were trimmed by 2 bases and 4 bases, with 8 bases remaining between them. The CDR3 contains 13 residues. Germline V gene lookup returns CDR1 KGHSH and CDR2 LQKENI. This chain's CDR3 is CASSPGDTYGYTF. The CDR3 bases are TGTGCCAGCTCACCAGGGGACACCTATGGCTACACCTTC.

The CDR3 loop is CASSPMVLQGPNTEAFF. The CDR3, as DNA: TGTGCCAGCTCACCGATGGTCCTACAGGGGCCAAACACTGAAGCTTTCTTT. The chain recombines TRBV18 with TRBJ1-1; 7 nucleotides agree with TRBD1. V lost 3 bases and J lost 2; bases outside the gene matches: 12. The germline V gene encodes CDR1 KGHSH and CDR2 LQKENI. This CDR3 has 17 residues.

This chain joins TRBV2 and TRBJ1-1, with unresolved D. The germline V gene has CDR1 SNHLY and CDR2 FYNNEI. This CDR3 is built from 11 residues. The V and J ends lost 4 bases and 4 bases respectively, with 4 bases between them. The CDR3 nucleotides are TGTGCCAGCAGTGGGAGCACTGAAGCTTTCTTT. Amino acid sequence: CASSGSTEAFF.